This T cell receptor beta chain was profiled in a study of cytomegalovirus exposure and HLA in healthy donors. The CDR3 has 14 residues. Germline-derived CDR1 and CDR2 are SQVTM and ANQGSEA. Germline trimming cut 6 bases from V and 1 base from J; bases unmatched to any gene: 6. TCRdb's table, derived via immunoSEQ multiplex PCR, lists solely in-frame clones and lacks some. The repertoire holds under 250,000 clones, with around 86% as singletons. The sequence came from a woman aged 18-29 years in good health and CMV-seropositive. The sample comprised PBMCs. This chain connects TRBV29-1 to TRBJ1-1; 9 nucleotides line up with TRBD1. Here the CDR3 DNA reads TGCAGCGTCGGATACAGGGGGCGGAACACTGAAGCTTTCTTT. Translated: CSVGYRGRNTEAFF.